This TCR beta chain stems from a study of T-cell memory formation after mild COVID-19. TCRdb re-analysed the 5' RACE reads in MiXCR, keeping a single row per CDR3 protein. The data show some 130,000 distinct CDR3 sequences, 20% to 25% seen once. CDR3 length: 16 amino acids. Germline lookup yields CDR1 SGDLS and CDR2 YYNGEE. The V end was cut by 0 bases, the J end by 0 bases, with 11 bases between. The chain employs TRBV9 and TRBJ2-3; D remains unclear. This TCR was recovered from an adult woman who had mild COVID-19 (a few samples of this study predate the infection). Cell type and time point are not known. Sequencing used PBMCs or a T cell subset sorted from them (not recorded which). The CDR3 sequence: CASSVDLGLSTDTQYF. The DNA for the CDR3 is TGTGCCAGCAGCGTAGATTTGGGGTTAAGCACAGATACGCAGTATTTT.